This T cell receptor beta chain was found in a study of PD-1 blockade in classical Hodgkin lymphoma. Study-wide findings and caveats: For complete responders, baseline diversity was comparable to that of newly diagnosed patients. At C4D1, TCR diversity had climbed significantly for CD4+ cells, though not for CD8+ cells. Newly diagnosed patients were said to have less baseline TCR diversity than healthy donors did.

The repertoire was sequenced with immunoSEQ multiplex PCR; TCRdb's copy has only in-frame clones and lacks some. This table holds over 50,000 clones, over 70% found once. Concerning this clone: Antigen unknown.

This CDR3 comprises 14 residues. The V and J ends lost 5 bases and 8 bases, in that order; junction bases with no gene match: 6. Per the germline V gene, CDR1 is SGHTA and CDR2 is FQGNSA. Autologous stem cell transplantation was followed by relapse in every patient, and brentuximab vedotin exposure varied. Sequencing used peripheral blood mononuclear cells (PBMCs), obtained at baseline. The sequence derives from a human donor with classical Hodgkin lymphoma. The rearrangement joins TRBV7-2 to TRBJ1-4, with 9 bases aligning to TRBD1. CDR3 in amino acids: CASSADRGWEKLFF. CDR3 bases: TGTGCCAGCAGCGCGGACAGGGGATGGGAAAAACTGTTTTTT.